These 26 T cell receptor beta chains share one sample of origin, sequenced in a study of CD8+ T cells in alopecia areata. RNA extraction was followed by reverse transcription into cDNA, which acted as the sequencing template. Sequencing was performed with immunoSEQ multiplex PCR; in TCRdb, only in-frame clones are kept and a portion is missing. This table has fewer than 250,000 clones, around two fifths appearing once. Described treatment: oral pan-JAK inhibitor, 5-10 mg twice daily. Sequencing was performed on CD4+ T cells sorted from blood, taken around week 36, from a patient treated with tofacitinib. The source is a human donor with alopecia areata.

The gene calls are TRBV4-2 and TRBJ2-7; possible D gene TRBD2, 6 bases. V was pared by 4 bases and J by 0 bases, with 13 bases between. Germline V CDR1 and CDR2: LGHNA, YNFKEQ. This CDR3 spans 15 amino acids. CDR3 residues: CASSPVGSGSYEQYF. CDR3 in DNA: TGTGCCAGCAGCCCGGTAGGTAGCGGCTCCTACGAGCAGTACTTC.

The chain uses TRBV30 and TRBJ2-1, with 8 bases aligning to TRBD2. Germline V gives CDR1 GTSNPN, CDR2 SVGIG (reference sequence). This CDR3 is built from 16 residues. The J segment lost 5 bases and the V segment lost 7 bases, leaving 16 bases of the junction unmatched. This CDR3 is CASMEGGGGRHNEQFF. The CDR3 region has the DNA TGTGCCTCCATGGAGGGGGGAGGCGGGAGGCACAATGAGCAGTTCTTC.

This clone was found a few times. This chain links TRBV7-2 with TRBJ2-7; D perhaps matches TRBD2 (5 bases). V was clipped by 0 bases and J by 7 bases, with 7 bases between them. In germline, CDR1 is SGHTA, CDR2 FQGNSA. The CDR3 has 12 residues. The CDR3 bases are TGTGCCAGCAGCTTAGCCCGAGGGGAGCAGTACTTC. Encoded protein: CASSLARGEQYF.

This chain links TRBV29-1 with TRBJ2-1, with a weak D call TRBD1 (6 bases). With 5 bases removed from V and 4 bases from J, the gap between germline ends came to 12 bases. Germline CDR1 and CDR2: SQVTM and ANQGSEA. CDR3 size: 13 residues. DNA for the CDR3: TGCAGCGTTTACGGGACACAATACAATGAGCAGTTCTTC. Its translation: CSVYGTQYNEQFF.

The chain combines TRBV6-5 with TRBJ2-1, with D perhaps TRBD2 (6 bases). This CDR3 contains 12 residues. V lost 5 bases and J lost 9, with 11 bases in between. The germline V gene has CDR1 MNHEY and CDR2 SVGAGI. The CDR3 sequence: CASSTRGGEQFF. The DNA for the CDR3 is TGTGCCAGCAGTACAAGGGGAGGTGAGCAGTTCTTC.

The chain joins TRBV7-2 to TRBJ2-1, with 10 nucleotides matching TRBD1. Germline CDR1 reads SGHTA; CDR2 reads FQGNSA. The J segment lost 9 bases and the V segment lost 5 bases, leaving 4 bases of the junction unmatched. The CDR3 totals 13 residues. The chain's CDR3 is CASSPTGGFEQFF. The CDR3 bases are TGTGCCAGCAGCCCGACAGGGGGCTTTGAGCAGTTCTTC.

The V call is TRBV29-1, the J call TRBJ1-2; TRBD1 might be the D (6 bases). CDR1 and CDR2 from the germline V gene are SQVTM and ANQGSEA. V was pared by 3 bases and J by 8 bases, with 22 bases between. The CDR3 consists of 15 residues. CDR3: CSVEGAASPSAGYTF. In nucleotides, the CDR3 is TGCAGCGTTGAGGGGGCCGCCTCCCCGTCGGCCGGCTACACCTTC.

In its sample, this clone was seen a few times. This sequence joins TRBV30 and TRBJ2-3; D is possibly TRBD1 or TRBD2 (5 bases each). Germline assignment: CDR1 GTSNPN and CDR2 SVGIG (reference sequence). This CDR3 comprises 15 residues. Trimming pared 5 bases from V and 6 bases from J, leaving 21 bases between. The CDR3 DNA follows: TGTGCCTGGGGGGGTAGGACTGCGACCTCCGATACGCAGTATTTT. It yields the protein CAWGGRTATSDTQYF.

A few counts support this clone. J is TRBJ2-3 and V is TRBV7-2, with 9 bases aligning to TRBD2. There are 15 residues in the CDR3. CDR1 and CDR2 (germline): SGHTA, FQGNSA. V shed 5 bases, J shed 14 bases, and the junction held 17 bases outside the gene matches. The CDR3 DNA is TGTGCCAGCAGCCCCCCGGGGGTAGCGGGAGAACAGGGGTATTTT. It translates to CASSPPGVAGEQGYF.

In the case of this clone: Other DNA sequences in the sample encode the same CDR3. The chain carries TRBV4-1 and TRBJ1-2, with 8 bases identical to TRBD1. V shed 8 bases, J shed 3 bases, and the junction held 5 bases outside the gene matches. Per germline, CDR1 MGHRA and CDR2 YSYEKL. The CDR3 runs 13 residues. CDR3 region: CASGHRGDYGYTF. The CDR3 DNA follows: TGCGCCAGCGGACACAGGGGGGACTATGGCTACACCTTC.

The chain is built from TRBV30 and TRBJ2-5; the D gene is possibly TRBD2 (6 bases). The CDR3 runs 13 residues. Trimming left V 4 bases short and J 2 bases short, with 11 bases between. CDR1 is GTSNPN, CDR2 SVGIG, per germline (reference sequence). DNA for the CDR3: TGTGCCTGGAATCCCCGGGAGCAAGAGACCCAGTACTTC. Protein: CAWNPREQETQYF.

V and J are TRBV15 and TRBJ1-4; TRBD1 agrees at 11 bases. V lost 5 bases and J lost 11; bases outside the gene matches: 4. The CDR3 totals 13 residues. Germline CDR1 LNHNV, CDR2 YYDKDF (reference sequence). CDR3 protein: CATSGGTGGKLFF. DNA for the CDR3: TGTGCCACCAGCGGAGGGACAGGGGGGAAACTGTTTTTT. Using reference TRBV15 and TRBJ1-4 for the parts outside the CDR3, the full variable domain is DAMVIQNPRYQVTQFGKPVTLSCSQTLNHNVMYWYQQKSSQAPKLLFHYYDKDFNNEADTPDNFQSRRPNTSFCFLDIRSPGLGDTAMYLCATSGGTGGKLFFGSGTQLSVL.

This clone was picked up a small number of times. This chain joins TRBV4-1 and TRBJ1-1, with 11 bases fitting TRBD1. The CDR3 totals 14 residues. V dropped 2 bases and J dropped 6; count of bases not matched to a gene: 2. Germline CDR1 MGHRA, CDR2 YSYEKL. The DNA of the CDR3 is TGCGCCAGCAGCCAACCGGGACAGGGGGCTGAAGCTTTCTTT. Translated: CASSQPGQGAEAFF.

V is TRBV28 and J is TRBJ2-4; 7 nucleotides agree with TRBD2. There are 18 residues in the CDR3. With V trimmed by 3 bases and J by 0 bases, 11 bases remained unmatched. Germline V gene lookup returns CDR1 MDHEN and CDR2 SYDVKM. The chain's CDR3 is CASSFWREGNIAKNIQYF. In DNA, the CDR3 is TGTGCCAGCAGTTTTTGGAGGGAGGGGAACATAGCCAAAAACATTCAGTACTTC. Full variable domain (outside the CDR3, taken from reference TRBV28 and TRBJ2-4): DVKVTQSSRYLVKRTGEKVFLECVQDMDHENMFWYRQDPGLGLRLIYFSYDVKMKEKGDIPEGYSVSREKKERFSLILESASTNQTSMYLCASSFWREGNIAKNIQYFGAGTRLSVL.

This rearrangement joins TRBV19 to TRBJ1-1; D unresolved. From germline, CDR1 is LNHDA and CDR2 SQIVND (reference sequence). CDR3 length: 15 residues. V was shortened by 2 bases and J by 2 bases, with 12 bases between the two germline ends. CDR3 protein: CASSIPARVNTEAFF. The CDR3, as DNA: TGTGCCAGTAGTATACCCGCGCGCGTAAACACTGAAGCTTTCTTT.

This clone occurred a few times. V is TRBV29-1 and J is TRBJ1-2; 7 positions match TRBD1. CDR1 and CDR2 from the germline V gene are SQVTM and ANQGSEA. The CDR3 has 14 amino acids. J gave up 0 bases and V 6 bases, and 7 bases lay outside the gene matches. Written as DNA, the CDR3 is TGCAGCGTAGGGGACAGTAGAGCTAACTATGGCTACACCTTC. This codes for CSVGDSRANYGYTF.

This clone was seen a handful of times. This chain joins TRBV2 and TRBJ1-2; D unresolved. This CDR3 is 13 amino acids long. Trimming shortened V by 6 bases and J by 6 bases, and 14 bases separated the two germline ends. Germline loops: CDR1 SNHLY, CDR2 FYNNEI. The CDR3 DNA follows: TGTGCCAGCAGCGCTAGTAGTCCAAATGGCTACACCTTC. This codes for CASSASSPNGYTF.

The rearrangement uses TRBV28 and TRBJ2-3, with 7 bases aligning to TRBD2. Unmatched junction bases numbered 9, after V lost 6 bases and J lost 0 bases. Germline assignment: CDR1 MDHEN and CDR2 SYDVKM. This CDR3 comprises 16 residues. The CDR3 reads CASRRWEGPSTDTQYF. In DNA, the CDR3 is TGTGCCAGCAGGAGGTGGGAGGGCCCGAGCACAGATACGCAGTATTTT.

This clone was observed a few times. This chain uses TRBV6-5 with TRBJ1-2; weak D call: TRBD1 (5 bases). From germline, CDR1 is MNHEY and CDR2 SVGAGI. The CDR3 spans 13 residues. V lost 6 bases, J lost 6 bases, and 14 bases lay in between. CDR3 DNA sequence: TGTGCCAGCAGAGGGTTTTCAGGGAATGGCTACACCTTC. Amino acid sequence: CASRGFSGNGYTF.

The rearrangement uses TRBV5-1 and TRBJ2-5; a weak D match, TRBD1 (6 bases). V was clipped by 4 bases and J by 5 bases, with 15 bases between them. The V gene's germline CDR1 is SGHRS and CDR2 YFSETQ. The CDR3 has 14 amino acids. This CDR3 is CASSPRTDGETQYF. The CDR3 nucleotides are TGCGCCAGCAGCCCCAGGACAGATGGCGAGACCCAGTACTTC.

This clone has just a few counts. The chain joins TRBV29-1 to TRBJ2-1; D ambiguous. The CDR3 is made up of 12 amino acids. V was cut by 2 bases and J by 3 bases, with 5 bases left in between. Germline V CDR1 and CDR2: SQVTM, ANQGSEA. The CDR3 sequence is CSVELIYNEQFF. In DNA form, the CDR3 reads TGCAGCGTTGAATTGATCTACAATGAGCAGTTCTTC.

The V call is TRBV30, the J call TRBJ1-5; D is possibly TRBD1 (5 bases). The CDR3 length is 14 residues. V shed 0 bases and J shed 4 bases, with 10 bases lying between them. Germline V gene lookup returns CDR1 GTSNPN and CDR2 SVGIG (reference sequence). The CDR3 coding sequence is TGTGCCTGGAGTGTAGGACACCGGAATCAGCCCCAGCATTTT. Protein sequence: CAWSVGHRNQPQHF.

This clone was recorded a few times. This chain uses TRBV6-5 with TRBJ2-7; 10 positions agree with TRBD1. J gave up 4 bases and V 2 bases, and 2 bases lay outside the gene matches. Germline V gives CDR1 MNHEY, CDR2 SVGAGI. CDR3 length: 14 amino acids. CDR3 DNA sequence: TGTGCCAGCAGTTACAGGGACAGGGGTTACGAGCAGTACTTC. Encoded protein: CASSYRDRGYEQYF.

This clone was picked up a small number of times. The chain employs TRBV30 and TRBJ2-5, with 8 bases identical to TRBD1. CDR1 is GTSNPN, CDR2 SVGIG, per germline (reference sequence). V lost 3 bases to trimming and J lost 6 bases; unmatched junction nucleotides: 12. The CDR3 is 15 residues long. This CDR3 reads CAWRSRQGSLKTQYF. CDR3 nucleotide sequence: TGTGCCTGGAGGTCACGACAGGGGTCTCTGAAGACCCAGTACTTC.

This clone was seen a few times. The chain joins TRBV13 to TRBJ2-5; possibly TRBD1 for D (5 bases). The germline V gene has CDR1 PRHDT and CDR2 FYEKMQ (reference sequence). The CDR3 is made up of 13 amino acids. The ends were cut back, 3 bases at V and 4 bases at J, with 9 bases in the middle. The DNA of the CDR3 is TGTGCCAGCAGCTTTCAGGGAACAGAGACCCAGTACTTC. This sequence encodes CASSFQGTETQYF.

The J gene is TRBJ2-2, the V gene TRBV29-1; unclear D gene. Germline loops: CDR1 SQVTM, CDR2 ANQGSEA. This CDR3 is 15 amino acids long. V lost 3 bases to trimming and J lost 0 bases, with 11 bases between them. This chain's CDR3 is CSVEGTATNTGELFF. CDR3 DNA: TGCAGCGTTGAGGGTACGGCAACGAACACCGGGGAGCTGTTTTTT.